The 17 T cell receptor beta chains in this list originate from one sample, sequenced in a study of T cells in women clearing cervical HPV infection. TCRdb's copy holds only in-frame clones and misses some; the assay was immunoSEQ multiplex PCR. The table for this sample gives about 30,000 clones. The specimen sequenced was blood buffy coat. These receptors originate from a woman aged 18 to 69 with a cervical HPV16 infection that either progressed to CIN3+ or cleared (not recorded which).

A note on this clone: The read finishes 3 residues shy of the CDR3 end, and the germline J gene is used to complete it. The chain has TRBV29-1 and TRBJ2-1; maybe TRBD2 (5 bases). In germline, CDR1 is SQVTM, CDR2 ANQGSEA. V was trimmed by 7 bases and J by 7 bases, leaving 17 bases between them. The CDR3 loop spans 13 amino acids. The sequenced CDR3 bases are TGCAGCGCCGCACTAGTGGGTGAGAATGAG. It encodes CSAALVGENE. The CDR3 reads in full as CSAALVGENEQFF.

Remarks on this clone: The observed sequence ends 3 residues before the CDR3 terminus, with the missing tail filled in from the germline J gene. This chain links TRBV19 with TRBJ2-3; 14 nucleotides align to TRBD2. The CDR3 loop spans 17 amino acids. Germline V gene lookup returns CDR1 LNHDA and CDR2 SQIVND (reference sequence). V shed 5 bases and J 4 bases; nucleotides not matched to a gene: 8. The chain's CDR3 is CASSVPGTSGRADTQYF. CDR3 DNA (partial): TGTGCCAGTAGTGTACCCGGGACTAGCGGGAGAGCAGATACG.

CDR3 loop: CASRLAGHYEQYF. The part of the CDR3 DNA that was read is TGTGCCAGCAGGCTAGCGGGCCACTACGAG. The chain recombines TRBV5-4 with TRBJ2-7; 8 positions agree with TRBD2. Coverage ceases 3 residues before the CDR3 finishes, and the germline J gene fills in the end. The V segment lost 5 bases and the J segment 3 bases; nucleotides outside the gene matches: 4. Germline loops: CDR1 SGHNT, CDR2 YYREEE (reference sequence). The CDR3 consists of 13 residues.

Of note for this clone: The CDR3 end is not reached by the read, which stops 3 residues before it; the germline J gene fills it in. The V call is TRBV19, the J call TRBJ1-6, with 7 positions matching TRBD1. The CDR3 totals 16 residues. Germline V lookup: CDR1 LNHDA, CDR2 SQIVND (reference sequence). Trimming removed 4 bases from V and 6 bases from J; junction bases left unmatched: 9. CDR3: CASSRWGQKINSPLHF. CDR3 bases read: TGTGCCAGTAGTAGGTGGGGACAGAAGATTAATTCACCC.

As regards this clone: The CDR3 goes on 3 residues after the read ends, and that part is filled in from the germline J gene. The chain combines TRBV30 with TRBJ1-6; possible D gene TRBD1, 5 bases. V was trimmed by 1 base and J by 0 bases, leaving 13 bases between them. The CDR3 loop spans 17 amino acids. The germline gives CDR1 GTSNPN, CDR2 SVGIG (reference sequence). The DNA read from the CDR3 is TGTGCCTGGAGTGCTATGTCAGGGAGCTCCTATAATTCACCC. The encoded protein is CAWSAMSGSSYNSP. The full CDR3 protein is CAWSAMSGSSYNSPLHF.

Of note for this clone: The read ends 3 residues early relative to the CDR3; the germline J gene fills the gap. The chain links TRBV19 to TRBJ1-1, with D perhaps matching TRBD1 (5 bases). Germline assignment: CDR1 LNHDA and CDR2 SQIVND (reference sequence). V lost 3 bases and J 5 bases, leaving 13 bases between the germline ends. The CDR3 has 14 residues. CDR3 DNA (partial): TGTGCCAGTAGTATGAATGGGGAGGGGACTGAA. Amino acids: CASSMNGEGTE. The CDR3, in full, reads CASSMNGEGTEAFF.

Of note for this clone: The CDR3 goes on 3 residues after the read ends, and that part is filled in from the germline J gene. The V call is TRBV5-1, the J call TRBJ2-3; 8 nucleotides match TRBD2. The CDR3 consists of 17 residues. In germline, CDR1 is SGHRS, CDR2 YFSETQ. V gave up 4 bases and J gave up 1 base; unmatched junction bases: 11. CDR3 in amino acids: CASSESSSGIGTDTQYF. The CDR3 bases that were read are TGCGCCAGCAGCGAATCCAGTAGCGGGATCGGCACAGATACG.

On this clone: Coverage ceases 3 residues before the CDR3 finishes, and the germline J gene fills in the end. The chain is built from TRBV10-3 and TRBJ2-1, with TRBD2 matching over 13 bases. Germline CDR1 is ENHRY and CDR2 is SYGVKD. This CDR3 is built from 15 residues. The J segment lost 5 bases and the V segment lost 2 bases, leaving 0 bases of the junction unmatched. The DNA read from the CDR3 is TGTGCCATCAGTGAGGGACTAGCGGGAGACAATGAG. Its protein product is CAISEGLAGDNE. The whole CDR3 sequence reads CAISEGLAGDNEQFF.

With regard to this clone: The read is 3 residues too short to cover the CDR3 end, so that end is filled in from the germline J gene. This chain links TRBV19 with TRBJ1-6; D not certain. The length of the CDR3 is 12 residues. V lost 5 bases to trimming and J lost 9 bases, with 8 bases between them. Looked up from germline, CDR1 is LNHDA and CDR2 is SQIVND (reference sequence). CDR3 region: CASSSRGSPLHF. Incomplete CDR3 DNA: TGTGCCAGTAGTTCTCGGGGTTCACCC.

To note about this clone: The read stops 3 residues short of the end of the CDR3; the missing end is completed from the germline J gene. The chain joins TRBV10-3 to TRBJ2-2, with D possibly TRBD1 on 5 matching bases. V was clipped by 7 bases and J by 1 base, with 10 bases between them. Germline loops: CDR1 ENHRY, CDR2 SYGVKD. The CDR3 sequence is 14 residues long. Incomplete CDR3 DNA: TGTGCCATCAATTTTCAGGGGAACACCGGGGAG. This encodes CAINFQGNTGE. The complete CDR3 reads CAINFQGNTGELFF.

Turning to this clone: The read comes to an end 3 residues before the CDR3 does, leaving the germline J gene to fill in the end. J is TRBJ2-5 and V is TRBV5-4, with 9 bases matching TRBD2. The germline V gene encodes CDR1 SGHNT and CDR2 YYREEE (reference sequence). The CDR3 loop spans 15 amino acids. V lost 4 bases, J lost 2 bases, and 6 bases stayed unmatched. CDR3 amino acids: CASSISGSRQETQYF. CDR3 DNA, as far as it was read: TGTGCCAGCAGCATTAGCGGGAGTCGGCAAGAGACC.

As concerns this clone: The CDR3 end is not reached by the read, which stops 3 residues before it; the germline J gene fills it in. This sequence joins TRBV30 and TRBJ1-4, with TRBD1 matching over 7 bases. This CDR3 spans 14 amino acids. V shed 2 bases, J shed 10 bases, and the junction held 10 bases outside the gene matches. Germline V gene data show CDR1 as GTSNPN and CDR2 as SVGIG (reference sequence). The DNA read from the CDR3 is TGTGCCTGGAGTCAGGGGACAGCGACGGGAAAA. Its translation is CAWSQGTATGK. The full CDR3 is CAWSQGTATGKLFF. Using reference TRBV30 and TRBJ1-4 for the parts outside the CDR3, the full variable domain is SQTIHQWPATLVQPVGSPLSLECTVEGTSNPNLYWYRQAAGRGLQLLFYSVGIGQISSEVPQNLSASRPQDRQFILSSKKLLLSDSGFYLCAWSQGTATGKLFFGSGTQLSVL.

As to this clone: Read sequence stops 3 residues before the CDR3 end, and the germline J gene provides the missing end. The chain employs TRBV12-3 or TRBV12-4 and TRBJ1-1; 7 positions agree with TRBD1. The CDR3 has 13 residues. The V segment lost 5 bases and the J segment 6 bases; nucleotides outside the gene matches: 6. The sequenced CDR3 bases are TGTGCCAGCAGTCCGAGACAGGGATCTGAA. Protein: CASSPRQGSE. The full CDR3 reads CASSPRQGSEAFF.

Turning to this clone: The CDR3 end lies 3 residues beyond the end of the read and is filled in from the germline J gene. V usage is TRBV18 and J usage is TRBJ1-4; 9 nucleotides agree with TRBD1. This CDR3 region has 14 residues. Germline trimming cut 3 bases from V and 6 bases from J; bases unmatched to any gene: 2. The V gene's germline CDR1 is KGHSH and CDR2 LQKENI. The covered CDR3 bases are TGTGCCAGCTCACCCTGGACAGGGGATGAAAAA. Its protein product is CASSPWTGDEK. The full CDR3 reads CASSPWTGDEKLFF. The variable domain in full, completed from reference TRBV18 and TRBJ1-4, reads NAGVMQNPRHLVRRRGQEARLRCSPMKGHSHVYWYRQLPEEGLKFMVYLQKENIIDESGMPKERFSAEFPKEGPSILRIQQVVRGDSAAYFCASSPWTGDEKLFFGSGTQLSVL.

CDR3 in amino acids: CSVKTGGSRGNQPQYF. The DNA read from the CDR3 is TGCAGCGTCAAAACCGGGGGATCCCGGGGCAATCAGCCG. The chain has TRBV29-1 and TRBJ2-3, with D possibly being TRBD2 (6 bases). The CDR3 is cut off 3 residues early in the read; its end comes from the germline J gene. Germline lookup yields CDR1 SQVTM and CDR2 ANQGSEA. This CDR3 is 16 amino acids long.

Of note for this clone: Read sequence stops 3 residues before the CDR3 end, and the germline J gene provides the missing end. The chain uses TRBV5-5 and TRBJ1-5; no reliable D call. The CDR3 has 13 residues. V lost 2 bases to trimming and J lost 5 bases, with 8 bases between them. CDR1 is SGHKS, CDR2 YYEKEE, per germline (reference sequence). CDR3 bases read: TGTGCCAGCAGCTTAAAAACTGATCAGCCC. As protein: CASSLKTDQP. The entire CDR3 reads CASSLKTDQPQHF.

A word on this clone: The sequence runs out 3 residues before the end of the CDR3; the remainder is reconstructed from the germline J gene. The chain has TRBV2 and TRBJ2-1; 10 positions agree with TRBD2. The J segment lost 2 bases and the V segment lost 5 bases, leaving 3 bases of the junction unmatched. The CDR3 extends over 15 amino acids. Germline CDR1 SNHLY, CDR2 FYNNEI. The CDR3 is CASSLLAGPYNEQFF. CDR3 DNA (partial): TGTGCCAGCAGTTTACTAGCGGGACCCTACAATGAG.